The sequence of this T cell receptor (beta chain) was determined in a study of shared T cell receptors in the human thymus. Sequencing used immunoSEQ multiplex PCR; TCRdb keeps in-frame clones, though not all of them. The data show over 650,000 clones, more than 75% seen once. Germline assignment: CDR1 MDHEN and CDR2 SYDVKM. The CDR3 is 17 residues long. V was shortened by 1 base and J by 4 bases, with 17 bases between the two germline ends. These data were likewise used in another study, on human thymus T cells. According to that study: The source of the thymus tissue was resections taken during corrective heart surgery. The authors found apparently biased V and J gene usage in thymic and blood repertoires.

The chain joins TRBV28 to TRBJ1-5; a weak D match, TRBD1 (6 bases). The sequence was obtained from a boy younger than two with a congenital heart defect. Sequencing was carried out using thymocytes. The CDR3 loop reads CASSLLRGKYSNQPQHF. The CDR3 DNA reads TGTGCCAGCAGTTTATTAAGGGGGAAGTACTCTAATCAGCCCCAGCATTTT.